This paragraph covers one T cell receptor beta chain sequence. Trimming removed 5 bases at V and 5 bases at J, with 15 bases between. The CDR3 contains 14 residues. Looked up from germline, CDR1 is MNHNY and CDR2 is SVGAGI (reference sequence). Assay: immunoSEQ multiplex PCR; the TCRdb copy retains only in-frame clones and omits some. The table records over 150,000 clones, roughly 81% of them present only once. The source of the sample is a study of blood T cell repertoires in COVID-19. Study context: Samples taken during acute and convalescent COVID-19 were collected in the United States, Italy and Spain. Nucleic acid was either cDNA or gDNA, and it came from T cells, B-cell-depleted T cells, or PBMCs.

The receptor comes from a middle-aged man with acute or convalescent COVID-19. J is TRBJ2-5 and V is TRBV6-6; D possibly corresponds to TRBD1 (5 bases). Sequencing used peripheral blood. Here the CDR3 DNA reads TGTGCCAGCAGTCGGGCAGGGTTGGAGGAGACCCAGTACTTC. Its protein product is CASSRAGLEETQYF.